Listed below are T cell receptor beta chains from one sample, sequenced in a study of blood T cell repertoires in COVID-19. Sequencing was performed with immunoSEQ multiplex PCR; in TCRdb, only in-frame clones are kept and a portion is missing. Of 310,000 or so clones in the sample, about 85% were seen once. Sequencing was carried out using peripheral blood. These receptors all come from a woman aged 45 to 65 who had recovered from COVID-19. The CDR3 runs from the conserved cysteine through the conserved F or W. Fields, in order: D gene, J gene, V gene, clone size, CDR3 protein, CDR3 DNA. A D gene is named only where the DNA matches it firmly. Size is stated for part of the rows, as once, few or many counts, or as a class when the clone is expanded.

TRBD2 | TRBJ2-1 | TRBV5-1 | - | CASSLLLAGGYNEQFF | TGCGCCAGCAGCTTGCTACTAGCGGGGGGTTACAATGAGCAGTTCTTC
- | TRBJ2-2 | TRBV30 | - | CAWSADRLSTGELFF | TGTGCCTGGAGTGCCGACAGGTTAAGCACCGGGGAGCTGTTTTTT
- | TRBJ2-7 | TRBV6-4 | - | CASSKRQGSYEQYF | TGTGCCAGCAGTAAAAGGCAGGGATCCTACGAGCAGTACTTC
- | TRBJ2-1 | TRBV5-1 | few | CASSPSGPSRDEQFF | TGCGCCAGCAGCCCAAGTGGGCCATCGAGGGATGAGCAGTTCTTC
TRBD1 | TRBJ2-7 | TRBV10-1 | - | CASINSDRAHEQYF | TGCGCCAGCATTAACTCCGACAGGGCCCACGAGCAGTACTTC
- | TRBJ1-3 | TRBV3-1/TRBV3-2 | - | CASSQVPRFSGNTIYF | TGTGCCAGCAGCCAAGTCCCTCGTTTCTCTGGAAACACCATATATTTT
TRBD2 | TRBJ2-2 | TRBV19 | - | CASSGSGRAVGELFF | TGTGCCAGTAGTGGGAGCGGGAGGGCCGTCGGGGAGCTGTTTTTT
- | TRBJ2-3 | TRBV9 | - | CASSVAGSTDTQYF | TGTGCCAGCAGCGTGGCGGGGAGCACAGATACGCAGTATTTT
TRBD1 | TRBJ1-6 | TRBV5-4 | once | CASSLGSDRDSPLHF | TGTGCCAGCAGCTTGGGTTCAGACAGGGACTCACCCCTCCACTTT
- | TRBJ1-1 | TRBV5-1 | few | CASSETGDTEAFF | TGCGCCAGCAGCGAGACAGGCGACACTGAAGCTTTCTTT
- | TRBJ1-4 | TRBV19 | - | CASSTVRREKLFF | TGTGCCAGTAGTACCGTGAGGAGGGAAAAACTGTTTTTT
TRBD2 | TRBJ2-1 | TRBV18 | - | CASSLFSGTTQNEQFF | TGTGCCAGCTCCCTCTTTTCCGGGACTACCCAAAATGAGCAGTTCTTC
- | TRBJ1-1 | TRBV4-3 | - | CASSHPDRANEAFF | TGCGCCAGCAGCCACCCGGACAGAGCAAATGAGGCTTTCTTT
TRBD2 | TRBJ2-1 | TRBV27 | - | CASSLSGLGSYNEQFF | TGTGCCAGCAGTTTATCGGGACTAGGATCCTACAATGAGCAGTTCTTC
- | TRBJ1-1 | TRBV7-2 | - | CASSSLGGNTEAFF | TGTGCCAGCAGCTCTCTGGGAGGGAACACTGAAGCTTTCTTT
- | TRBJ1-5 | TRBV10-2 | - | CASRENRAQPQHF | TGCGCCAGCAGGGAAAACAGGGCTCAGCCCCAGCATTTT
TRBD2 | TRBJ2-7 | TRBV6-5 | - | CASRRAGTSSYEQYF | TGTGCCAGCAGACGAGCGGGGACTAGCTCCTACGAGCAGTACTTC
- | TRBJ1-5 | TRBV6-5 | - | CASSYSLTANQPQHF | TGTGCCAGCAGTTACTCATTGACAGCTAATCAGCCCCAGCATTTT
- | TRBJ2-5 | TRBV5-6 | - | CASRKKRETQYF | TGTGCCAGCAGGAAGAAGCGGGAGACCCAGTACTTC
- | TRBJ1-2 | TRBV5-4 | - | CASSFSGGGYGYTF | TGTGCCAGCAGCTTTAGTGGGGGAGGTTATGGCTACACCTTC
- | TRBJ1-2 | TRBV12-3/TRBV12-4 | - | CASSHETAYGYTF | TGTGCCAGCAGTCACGAAACAGCTTATGGCTACACCTTC
TRBD2 | TRBJ2-1 | TRBV5-1 | - | CASSRTLPSGGPLYNEQFF | TGCGCCAGCAGCCGAACCCTTCCTAGCGGAGGGCCCCTCTACAATGAGCAGTTCTTC
- | TRBJ1-1 | TRBV13 | - | CASRPGESLEAFF | TGTGCCAGCAGGCCCGGGGAGTCCCTTGAAGCTTTCTTT
- | TRBJ1-1 | TRBV28 | - | CASSPRVRGTEAFF | TGTGCCAGCAGTCCCCGGGTACGGGGCACTGAAGCTTTCTTT
TRBD1 | TRBJ1-1 | TRBV28 | - | CASTTGKSFLNTEAFF | TGTGCCAGCACGACAGGGAAATCCTTTTTGAACACTGAAGCTTTCTTT
TRBD1 | TRBJ1-2 | TRBV7-2 | - | CASSERGPGTSRIHGYTF | TGTGCCAGCAGCGAGAGGGGGCCAGGCACTTCAAGAATCCATGGCTACACCTTC
TRBD2 | TRBJ2-5 | TRBV28 | - | CASSLWGGTTETQYF | TGTGCCAGCAGTTTATGGGGGGGGACTACAGAGACCCAGTACTTC
- | TRBJ1-4 | TRBV9 | - | CASSGRQTPNEKLFF | TGTGCCAGCAGCGGACGACAGACACCCAATGAAAAACTGTTTTTT
TRBD1 | TRBJ2-3 | TRBV9 | - | CASSVSFGQGAGTQYF | TGTGCCAGCAGCGTATCTTTTGGACAGGGGGCAGGTACGCAGTATTTT
- | TRBJ2-4 | TRBV5-1 | - | CASRVGHPVVAKNIQYF | TGCGCCAGCAGGGTGGGACACCCGGTTGTCGCCAAAAACATTCAGTACTTC
- | TRBJ2-1 | TRBV6-4 | - | CASSGRRSSSYNEQFF | TGTGCCAGCAGCGGGAGACGGTCCAGCTCCTACAATGAGCAGTTCTTC
TRBD2 | TRBJ2-1 | TRBV10-3 | - | CAISDSGGYNEQFF | TGTGCCATCAGTGACAGCGGGGGGTACAATGAGCAGTTCTTC
- | TRBJ1-6 | TRBV12-3/TRBV12-4 | - | CASSYRGAPLHF | TGTGCCAGCAGTTACCGGGGGGCACCCCTCCACTTT
TRBD1 | TRBJ1-3 | TRBV6-5 | - | CASRQGVGNTIYF | TGTGCCAGCAGACAGGGGGTGGGAAACACCATATATTTT
TRBD2 | TRBJ2-4 | TRBV7-3 | many | CASSLGGGFKNIQYF | TGTGCCAGCAGCTTAGGCGGGGGTTTCAAAAACATTCAGTACTTC
- | TRBJ1-2 | TRBV10-3 | - | CAISDRDPAGYGYTF | TGTGCCATCAGTGACCGCGACCCGGCGGGCTATGGCTACACCTTC
- | TRBJ2-2 | TRBV4-1 | - | CASSQDATCGGCGDTGELFF | TGCGCCAGCAGCCAAGATGCAACGTGCGGTGGCTGCGGGGACACCGGGGAGCTGTTTTTT
- | TRBJ1-5 | TRBV19 | - | CASSLMKEQPQHF | TGTGCCAGTAGCCTTATGAAAGAGCAGCCCCAGCATTTT
TRBD2 | TRBJ2-4 | TRBV30 | - | CAWSVPSGGALGKNIQYF | TGTGCCTGGAGTGTACCCAGCGGGGGGGCCTTAGGCAAAAACATTCAGTACTTC
- | TRBJ2-1 | TRBV11-3 | - | CASSLEAGSPYNEQFF | TGTGCCAGCAGCTTAGAGGCGGGAAGTCCCTACAATGAGCAGTTCTTC
- | TRBJ1-2 | TRBV12-3/TRBV12-4 | - | CASSLRGLDYTF | TGTGCCAGCAGTCTCAGGGGATTGGACTACACCTTC
- | TRBJ1-3 | TRBV11-2 | - | CASSLAIQGNTIYF | TGTGCCAGCAGCTTAGCAATCCAGGGAAACACCATATATTTT
TRBD1 | TRBJ1-2 | TRBV11-2 | - | CASATGGGFDGYTF | TGTGCCAGCGCCACAGGAGGGGGCTTCGATGGCTACACCTTC
TRBD1 | TRBJ1-2 | TRBV11-1 | - | CASSPRTGYGYTF | TGTGCCAGCAGCCCGCGGACAGGCTATGGCTACACCTTC
TRBD1 | TRBJ2-1 | TRBV7-9 | - | CASSSAYRGNEQFF | TGTGCCAGCAGCTCCGCCTACAGGGGGAATGAGCAGTTCTTC
TRBD2 | TRBJ2-1 | TRBV9 | - | CASSVSRGNNEQFF | TGTGCCAGCAGCGTATCGCGGGGGAACAATGAGCAGTTCTTC
- | TRBJ1-6 | TRBV19 | - | CASSILNRDSPLHF | TGTGCCAGTAGTATTTTAAACAGGGACTCACCCCTCCACTTT
TRBD2 | TRBJ2-1 | TRBV2 | - | CASGRTSGPYNEQFF | TGTGCCAGCGGCAGGACTAGCGGACCCTACAATGAGCAGTTCTTC
TRBD1 | TRBJ2-1 | TRBV5-1 | - | CASSWGSTGGDEQFF | TGCGCCAGCAGCTGGGGTTCGACAGGGGGTGATGAGCAGTTCTTC